The T cell receptor (beta chain) described here comes from a study of blood T cell repertoires in COVID-19. As for the study in general: Acute and convalescent COVID-19 samples came from the United States, Italy and Spain. Sources were T cells, B-cell-depleted T cells, or PBMCs; the material itself was cDNA or gDNA.

Seattle participants joined during active infection and were tracked over time. This table comes from immunoSEQ multiplex PCR, and its TCRdb copy is limited to in-frame clones, with some not included. The data contain some 62,000 clones, 85% to 90% of them singletons. After removal of 5 bases from V and 7 bases from J, the junction contained 5 bases not matched to a gene. There are 15 residues in the CDR3. Per germline, CDR1 MDHEN and CDR2 SYDVKM. Material for sequencing was peripheral blood. The clonotype originates from a woman between 55 and 75 years old with COVID-19, enrolled during active disease. This chain links TRBV28 with TRBJ2-4, with 13 bases lining up with TRBD2. The CDR3 here is CASSLGLAGVNIQYF. The CDR3 nucleotides read TGTGCCAGCAGTCTTGGACTAGCGGGAGTCAACATTCAGTACTTC.